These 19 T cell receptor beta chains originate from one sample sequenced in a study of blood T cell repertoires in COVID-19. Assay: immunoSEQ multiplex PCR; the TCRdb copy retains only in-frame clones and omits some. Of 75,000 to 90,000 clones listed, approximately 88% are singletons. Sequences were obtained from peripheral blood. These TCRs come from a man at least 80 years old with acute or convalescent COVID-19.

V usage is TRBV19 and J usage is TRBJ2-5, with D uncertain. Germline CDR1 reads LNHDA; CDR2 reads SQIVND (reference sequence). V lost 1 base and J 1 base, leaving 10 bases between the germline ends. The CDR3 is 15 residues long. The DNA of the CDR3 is TGTGCCAGTAGTATAGGAGGCCTAATCCAAGAGACCCAGTACTTC. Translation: CASSIGGLIQETQYF.

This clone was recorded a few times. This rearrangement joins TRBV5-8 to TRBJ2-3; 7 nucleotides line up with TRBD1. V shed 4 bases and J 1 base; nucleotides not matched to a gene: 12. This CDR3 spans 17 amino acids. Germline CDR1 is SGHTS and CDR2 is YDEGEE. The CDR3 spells CASSLGQALLGTDTQYF. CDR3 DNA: TGTGCCAGCAGCCTCGGACAGGCTTTGCTTGGCACAGATACGCAGTATTTT. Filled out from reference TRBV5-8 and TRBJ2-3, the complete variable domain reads EAGVTQSPTHLIKTRGQQATLRCSPISGHTSVYWYQQALGLGLQFLLWYDEGEERNRGNFPPRFSGRQFPNYSSELNVNALELEDSALYLCASSLGQALLGTDTQYFGPGTRLTVL.

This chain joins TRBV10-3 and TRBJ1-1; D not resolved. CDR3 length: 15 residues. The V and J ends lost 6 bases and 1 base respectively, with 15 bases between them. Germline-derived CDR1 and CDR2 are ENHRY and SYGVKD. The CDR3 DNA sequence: TGTGCCATCAGGCCCGGGGATAAGAAGAACACTGAAGCTTTCTTT. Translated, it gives CAIRPGDKKNTEAFF.

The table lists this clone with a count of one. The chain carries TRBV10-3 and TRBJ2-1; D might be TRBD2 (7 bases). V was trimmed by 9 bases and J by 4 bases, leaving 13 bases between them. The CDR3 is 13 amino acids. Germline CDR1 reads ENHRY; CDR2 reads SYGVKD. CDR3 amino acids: CAIGSGTYNEQFF. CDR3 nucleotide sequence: TGTGCCATTGGAAGCGGGACATACAATGAGCAGTTCTTC.

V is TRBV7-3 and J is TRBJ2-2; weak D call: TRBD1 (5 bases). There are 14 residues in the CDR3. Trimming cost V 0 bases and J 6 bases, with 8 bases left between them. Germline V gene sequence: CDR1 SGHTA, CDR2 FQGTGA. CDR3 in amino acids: CASSLTWGPGELFF. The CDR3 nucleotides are TGTGCCAGCAGCTTAACCTGGGGCCCCGGGGAGCTGTTTTTT.

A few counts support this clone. CDR3 loop: CASSYDLGREAFF. For the CDR3, the DNA is TGTGCCAGCAGCTACGATTTGGGCAGGGAAGCTTTCTTT. The V gene is TRBV7-2, the J gene TRBJ1-1; D gene ambiguous. The CDR3 length is 13 residues. CDR1 is SGHTA and CDR2 is FQGNSA in the germline V gene. Trimming shortened V by 4 bases and J by 8 bases, and 14 bases separated the two germline ends.

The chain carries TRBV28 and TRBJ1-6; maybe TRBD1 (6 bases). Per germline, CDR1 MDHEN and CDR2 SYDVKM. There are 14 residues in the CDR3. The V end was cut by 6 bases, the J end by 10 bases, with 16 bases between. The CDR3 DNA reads TGTGCCAGCAGAACCGGGACATCAACATCACCCCTCCACTTT. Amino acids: CASRTGTSTSPLHF.

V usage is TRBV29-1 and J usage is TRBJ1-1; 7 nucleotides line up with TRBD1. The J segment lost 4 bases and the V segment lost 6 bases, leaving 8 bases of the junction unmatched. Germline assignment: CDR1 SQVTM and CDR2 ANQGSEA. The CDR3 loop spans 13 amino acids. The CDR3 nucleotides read TGCAGCGTCGACCCACAGGGGATCACTGAAGCTTTCTTT. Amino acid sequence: CSVDPQGITEAFF.

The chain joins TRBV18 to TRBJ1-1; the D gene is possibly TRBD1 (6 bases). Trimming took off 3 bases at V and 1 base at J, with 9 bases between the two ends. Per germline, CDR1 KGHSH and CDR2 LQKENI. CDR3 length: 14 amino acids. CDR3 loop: CASSPIQGNTEAFF. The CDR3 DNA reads TGTGCCAGCTCACCGATACAGGGGAACACTGAAGCTTTCTTT.

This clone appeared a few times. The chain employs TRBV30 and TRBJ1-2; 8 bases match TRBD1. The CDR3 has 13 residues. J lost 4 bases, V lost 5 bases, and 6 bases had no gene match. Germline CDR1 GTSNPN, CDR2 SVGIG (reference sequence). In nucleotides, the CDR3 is TGTGCCTGGCATCGGGACAGGCCCTATGGCTACACCTTC. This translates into CAWHRDRPYGYTF.

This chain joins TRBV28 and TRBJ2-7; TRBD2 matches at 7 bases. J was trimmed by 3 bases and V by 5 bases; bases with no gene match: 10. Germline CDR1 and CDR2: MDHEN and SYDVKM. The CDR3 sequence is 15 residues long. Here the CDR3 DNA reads TGTGCCAGCAGTCCAAGGGGAGCGGGACGCTACGAGCAGTACTTC. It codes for CASSPRGAGRYEQYF.

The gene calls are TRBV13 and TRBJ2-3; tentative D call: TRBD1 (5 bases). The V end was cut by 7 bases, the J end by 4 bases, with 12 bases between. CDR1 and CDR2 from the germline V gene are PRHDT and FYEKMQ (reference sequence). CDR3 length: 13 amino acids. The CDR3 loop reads CASMGSRADTQYF. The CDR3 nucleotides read TGTGCCAGCATGGGAAGCAGGGCAGATACGCAGTATTTT.

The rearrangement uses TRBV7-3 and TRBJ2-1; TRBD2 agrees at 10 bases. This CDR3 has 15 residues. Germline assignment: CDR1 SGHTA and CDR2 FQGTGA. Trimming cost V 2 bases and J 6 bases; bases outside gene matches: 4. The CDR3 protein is CASSLFGTSANEQFF. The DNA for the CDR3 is TGTGCCAGCAGCTTATTTGGGACTAGCGCCAATGAGCAGTTCTTC.

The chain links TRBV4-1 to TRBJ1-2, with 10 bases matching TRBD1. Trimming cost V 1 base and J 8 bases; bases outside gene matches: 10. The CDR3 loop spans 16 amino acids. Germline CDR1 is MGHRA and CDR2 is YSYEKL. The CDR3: CASSQGLKTGGTGYTF. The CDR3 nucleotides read TGCGCCAGCAGCCAAGGTCTAAAGACAGGGGGCACAGGCTACACCTTC.

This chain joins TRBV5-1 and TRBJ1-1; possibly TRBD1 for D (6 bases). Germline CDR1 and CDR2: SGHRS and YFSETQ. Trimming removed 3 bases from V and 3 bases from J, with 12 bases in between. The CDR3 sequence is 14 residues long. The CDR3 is CASSSKQGDTEAFF. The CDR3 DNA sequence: TGCGCCAGCAGCTCAAAACAGGGTGACACTGAAGCTTTCTTT.

The CDR3 region has the DNA TGTGCCAGCTCACCACGCTCCAGAAACAATGAGCAGTTCTTC. It codes for CASSPRSRNNEQFF. This rearrangement joins TRBV18 to TRBJ2-1; D not resolved. The CDR3 covers 14 residues. Germline V gene lookup returns CDR1 KGHSH and CDR2 LQKENI. Trimming took off 1 base at V and 5 bases at J, with 9 bases between the two ends.

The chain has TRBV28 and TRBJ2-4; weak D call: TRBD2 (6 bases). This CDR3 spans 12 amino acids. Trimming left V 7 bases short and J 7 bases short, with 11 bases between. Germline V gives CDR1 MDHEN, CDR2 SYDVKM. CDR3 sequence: CASKTGVNIQYF. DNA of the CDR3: TGTGCCAGCAAGACGGGAGTGAACATTCAGTACTTC.

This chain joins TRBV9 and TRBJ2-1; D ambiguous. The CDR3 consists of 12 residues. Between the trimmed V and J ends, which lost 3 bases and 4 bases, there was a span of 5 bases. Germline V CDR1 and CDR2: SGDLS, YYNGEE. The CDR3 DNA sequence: TGTGCCAGCAGCGGCGATTACAATGAGCAGTTCTTC. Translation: CASSGDYNEQFF.

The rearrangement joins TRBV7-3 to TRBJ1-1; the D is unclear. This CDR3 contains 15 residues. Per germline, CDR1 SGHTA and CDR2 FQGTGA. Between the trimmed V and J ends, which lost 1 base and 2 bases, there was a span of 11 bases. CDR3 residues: CASSLRSQPNTEAFF. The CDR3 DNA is TGTGCCAGCAGCTTAAGGTCACAGCCTAACACTGAAGCTTTCTTT. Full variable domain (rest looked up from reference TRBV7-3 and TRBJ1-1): GAGVSQTPSNKVTEKGKYVELRCDPISGHTALYWYRQSLGQGPEFLIYFQGTGAADDSGLPNDRFFAVRPEGSVSTLKIQRTERGDSAVYLCASSLRSQPNTEAFFGQGTRLTVV.